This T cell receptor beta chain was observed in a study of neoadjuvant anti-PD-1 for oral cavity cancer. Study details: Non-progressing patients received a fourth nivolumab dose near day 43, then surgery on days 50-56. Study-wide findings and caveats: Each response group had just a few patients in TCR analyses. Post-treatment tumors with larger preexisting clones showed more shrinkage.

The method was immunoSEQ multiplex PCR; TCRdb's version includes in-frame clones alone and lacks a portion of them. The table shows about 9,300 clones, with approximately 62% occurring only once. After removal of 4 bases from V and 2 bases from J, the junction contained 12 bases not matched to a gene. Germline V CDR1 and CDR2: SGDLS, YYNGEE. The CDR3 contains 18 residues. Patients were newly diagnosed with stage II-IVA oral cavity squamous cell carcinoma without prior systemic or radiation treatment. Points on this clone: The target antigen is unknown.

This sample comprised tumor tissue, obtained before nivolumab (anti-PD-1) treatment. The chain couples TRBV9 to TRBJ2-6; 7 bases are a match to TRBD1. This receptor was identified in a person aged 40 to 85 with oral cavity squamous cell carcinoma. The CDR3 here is CASSRAPGGITGANVLTF. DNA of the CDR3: TGTGCCAGCAGCAGGGCCCCAGGGGGTATCACTGGGGCCAACGTCCTGACTTTC. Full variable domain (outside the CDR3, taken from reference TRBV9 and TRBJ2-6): DSGVTQTPKHLITATGQRVTLRCSPRSGDLSVYWYQQSLDQGLQFLIQYYNGEERAKGNILERFSAQQFPDLHSELNLSSLELGDSALYFCASSRAPGGITGANVLTFGAGSRLTVL.